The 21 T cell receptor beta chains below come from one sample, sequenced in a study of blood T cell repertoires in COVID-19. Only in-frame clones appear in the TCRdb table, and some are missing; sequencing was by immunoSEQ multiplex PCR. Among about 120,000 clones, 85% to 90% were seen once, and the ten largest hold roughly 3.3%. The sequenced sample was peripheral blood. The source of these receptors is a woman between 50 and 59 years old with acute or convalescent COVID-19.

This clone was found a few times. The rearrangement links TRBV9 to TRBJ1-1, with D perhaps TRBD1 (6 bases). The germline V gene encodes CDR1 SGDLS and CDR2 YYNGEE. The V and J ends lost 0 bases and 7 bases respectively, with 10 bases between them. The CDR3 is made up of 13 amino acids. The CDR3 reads CASSVGTAGEAFF. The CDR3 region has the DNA TGTGCCAGCAGCGTAGGGACAGCTGGTGAAGCTTTCTTT.

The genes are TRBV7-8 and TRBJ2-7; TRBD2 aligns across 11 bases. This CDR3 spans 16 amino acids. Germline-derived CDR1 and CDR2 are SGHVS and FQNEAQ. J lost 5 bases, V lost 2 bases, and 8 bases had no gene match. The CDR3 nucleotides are TGTGCCAGCAGCTTACTGACTAGCGGGATAACCAACGAGCAGTACTTC. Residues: CASSLLTSGITNEQYF.

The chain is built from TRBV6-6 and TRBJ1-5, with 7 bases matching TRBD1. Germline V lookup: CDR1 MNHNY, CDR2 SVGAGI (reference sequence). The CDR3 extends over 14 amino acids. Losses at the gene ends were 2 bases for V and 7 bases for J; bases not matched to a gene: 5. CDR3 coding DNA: TGTGCCAGCAGTTACCGGCAGGGGGAACAGCCCCAGCATTTT. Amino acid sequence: CASSYRQGEQPQHF.

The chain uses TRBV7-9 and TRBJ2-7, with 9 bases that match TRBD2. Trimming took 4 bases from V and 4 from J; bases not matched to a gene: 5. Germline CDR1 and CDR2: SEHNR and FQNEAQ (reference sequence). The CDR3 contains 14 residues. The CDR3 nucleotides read TGTGCCAGCAGCTCTATTAGCGGGAGTTACGAGCAGTACTTC. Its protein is CASSSISGSYEQYF.

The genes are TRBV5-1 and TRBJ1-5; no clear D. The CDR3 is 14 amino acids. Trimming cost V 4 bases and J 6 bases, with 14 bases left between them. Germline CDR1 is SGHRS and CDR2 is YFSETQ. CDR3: CASSVSDPGQPQHF. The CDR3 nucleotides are TGCGCCAGCAGCGTCTCGGATCCAGGTCAGCCCCAGCATTTT.

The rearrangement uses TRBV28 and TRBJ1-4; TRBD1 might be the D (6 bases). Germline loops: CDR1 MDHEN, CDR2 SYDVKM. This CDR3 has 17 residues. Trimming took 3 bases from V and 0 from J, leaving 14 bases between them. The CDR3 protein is CASSFYSQGPTNEKLFF. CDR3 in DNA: TGTGCCAGCAGTTTCTACTCCCAGGGGCCAACTAATGAAAAACTGTTTTTT.

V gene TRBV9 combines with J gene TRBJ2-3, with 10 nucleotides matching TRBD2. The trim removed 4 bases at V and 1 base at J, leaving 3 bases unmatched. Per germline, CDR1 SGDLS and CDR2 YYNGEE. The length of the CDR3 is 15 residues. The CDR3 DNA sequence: TGTGCCAGCAGCCTCGGGACTAGCGGCACAGATACGCAGTATTTT. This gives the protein CASSLGTSGTDTQYF.

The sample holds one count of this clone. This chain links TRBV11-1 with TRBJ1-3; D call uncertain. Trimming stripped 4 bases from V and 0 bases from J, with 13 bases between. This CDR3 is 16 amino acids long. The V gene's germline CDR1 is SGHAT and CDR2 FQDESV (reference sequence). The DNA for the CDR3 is TGTGCCAGCAGCTCCCATCCAGGAATCTCTGGAAACACCATATATTTT. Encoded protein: CASSSHPGISGNTIYF.

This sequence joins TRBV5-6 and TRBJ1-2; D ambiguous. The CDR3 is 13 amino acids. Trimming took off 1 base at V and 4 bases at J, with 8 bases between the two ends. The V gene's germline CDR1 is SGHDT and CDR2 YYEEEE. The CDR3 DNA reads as TGTGCCAGCAGCTTGTACGGAGGCTATGGCTACACCTTC. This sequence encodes CASSLYGGYGYTF.

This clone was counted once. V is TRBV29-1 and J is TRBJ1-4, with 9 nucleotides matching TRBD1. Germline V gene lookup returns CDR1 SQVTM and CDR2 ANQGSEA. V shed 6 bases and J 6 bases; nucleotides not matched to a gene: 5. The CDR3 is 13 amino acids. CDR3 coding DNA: TGCAGCGTCCTACAGGGGGCTGATGAAAAACTGTTTTTT. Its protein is CSVLQGADEKLFF.

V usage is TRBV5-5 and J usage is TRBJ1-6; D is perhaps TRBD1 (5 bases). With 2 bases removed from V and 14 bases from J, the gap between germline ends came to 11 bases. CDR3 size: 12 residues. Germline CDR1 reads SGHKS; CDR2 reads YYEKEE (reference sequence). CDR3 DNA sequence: TGTGCCAGCAGCTTCGGGCGGGGCACCCTCCACTTT. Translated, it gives CASSFGRGTLHF.

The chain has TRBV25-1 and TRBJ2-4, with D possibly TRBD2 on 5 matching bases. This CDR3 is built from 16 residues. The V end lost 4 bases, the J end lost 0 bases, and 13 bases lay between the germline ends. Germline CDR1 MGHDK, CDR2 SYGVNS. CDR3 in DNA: TGTGCCAGCAGTGGGGAGACACTTATAGCCAAAAACATTCAGTACTTC. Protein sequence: CASSGETLIAKNIQYF.

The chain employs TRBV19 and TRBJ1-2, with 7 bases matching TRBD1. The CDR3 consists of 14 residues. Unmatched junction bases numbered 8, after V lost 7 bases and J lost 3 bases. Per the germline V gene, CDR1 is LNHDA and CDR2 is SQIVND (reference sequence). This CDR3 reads CASNLQGQHYGYTF. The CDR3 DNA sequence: TGTGCCAGTAACCTACAGGGGCAGCACTATGGCTACACCTTC.

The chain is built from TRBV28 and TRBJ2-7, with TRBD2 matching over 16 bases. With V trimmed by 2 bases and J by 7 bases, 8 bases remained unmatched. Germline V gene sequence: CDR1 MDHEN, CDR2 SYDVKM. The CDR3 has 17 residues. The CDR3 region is CASSLMGLAGGSGEQYF. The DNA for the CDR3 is TGTGCCAGCAGTTTAATGGGACTAGCGGGAGGGTCTGGGGAGCAGTACTTC.

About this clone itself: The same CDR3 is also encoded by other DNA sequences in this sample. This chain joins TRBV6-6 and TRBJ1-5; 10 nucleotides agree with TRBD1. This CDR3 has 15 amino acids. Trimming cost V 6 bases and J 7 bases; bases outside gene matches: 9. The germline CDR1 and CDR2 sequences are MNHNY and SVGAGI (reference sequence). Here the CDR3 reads CASSPGQGEGQPQHF. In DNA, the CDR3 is TGTGCCAGCAGCCCCGGACAGGGGGAAGGACAGCCCCAGCATTTT.

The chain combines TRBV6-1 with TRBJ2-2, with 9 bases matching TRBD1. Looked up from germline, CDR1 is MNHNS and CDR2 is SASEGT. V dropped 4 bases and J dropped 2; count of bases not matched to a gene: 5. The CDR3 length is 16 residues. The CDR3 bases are TGTGCCAGCAGTGCCCTACAGGGGGCTAACACCGGGGAGCTGTTTTTT. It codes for CASSALQGANTGELFF.

The CDR3 DNA follows: TGTGCCAGCAGCGGGGGGGGAGGAGATACGCAGTATTTT. Translated, it gives CASSGGGGDTQYF. The chain combines TRBV7-7 with TRBJ2-3; TRBD2 matches 7 bases. The CDR3 has 13 residues. J gave up 5 bases and V 5 bases, and 4 bases lay outside the gene matches. The germline gives CDR1 SSHAT, CDR2 FNYEAQ (reference sequence).

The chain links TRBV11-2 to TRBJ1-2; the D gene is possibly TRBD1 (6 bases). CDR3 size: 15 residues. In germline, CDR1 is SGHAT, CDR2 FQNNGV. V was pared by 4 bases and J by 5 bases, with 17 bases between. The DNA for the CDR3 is TGTGCCAGCAGCTCCCTAACACAGGGACGGTATGGCTACACCTTC. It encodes CASSSLTQGRYGYTF. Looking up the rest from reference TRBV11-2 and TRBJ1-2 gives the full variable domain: EAGVAQSPRYKIIEKRQSVAFWCNPISGHATLYWYQQILGQGPKLLIQFQNNGVVDDSQLPKDRFSAERLKGVDSTLKIQPAKLEDSAVYLCASSSLTQGRYGYTFGSGTRLTVV.

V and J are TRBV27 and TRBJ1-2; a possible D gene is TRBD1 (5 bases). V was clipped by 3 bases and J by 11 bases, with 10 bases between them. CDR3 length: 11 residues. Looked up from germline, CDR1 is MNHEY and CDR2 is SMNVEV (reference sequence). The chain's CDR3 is CASSFGGVYTF. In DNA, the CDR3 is TGTGCCAGCAGTTTCGGGGGAGTTTACACCTTC.

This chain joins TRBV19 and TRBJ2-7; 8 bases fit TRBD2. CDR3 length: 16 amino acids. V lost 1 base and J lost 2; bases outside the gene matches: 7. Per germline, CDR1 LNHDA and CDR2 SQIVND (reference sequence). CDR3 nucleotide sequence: TGTGCCAGTAGTATAGGAGGCGGGGGGAATCCCTACGAGCAGTACTTC. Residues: CASSIGGGGNPYEQYF.

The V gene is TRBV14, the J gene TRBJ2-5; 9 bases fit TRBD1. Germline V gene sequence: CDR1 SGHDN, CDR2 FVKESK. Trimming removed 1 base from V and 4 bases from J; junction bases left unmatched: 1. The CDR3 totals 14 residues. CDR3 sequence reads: CASSQGQGVETQYF. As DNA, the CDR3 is TGTGCCAGCAGCCAAGGACAGGGGGTAGAGACCCAGTACTTC.